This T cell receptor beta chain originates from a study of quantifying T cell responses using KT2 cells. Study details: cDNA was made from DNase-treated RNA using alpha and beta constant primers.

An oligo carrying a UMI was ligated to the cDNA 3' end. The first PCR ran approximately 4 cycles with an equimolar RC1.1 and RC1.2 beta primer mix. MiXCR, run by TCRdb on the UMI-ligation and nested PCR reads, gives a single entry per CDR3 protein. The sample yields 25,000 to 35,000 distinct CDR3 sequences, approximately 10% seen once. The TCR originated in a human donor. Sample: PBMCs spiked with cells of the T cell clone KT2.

CDR3 region: CATSPGWADTQYF. The DNA of the CDR3 is TGTGCCACCAGTCCGGGGTGGGCAGATACGCAGTATTTT. The chain is built from TRBV24-1 and TRBJ2-3; maybe TRBD2 (5 bases). The CDR3 loop spans 13 amino acids. From germline, CDR1 is KGHDR and CDR2 SFDVKD. Trimming pared 6 bases from V and 4 bases from J, leaving 10 bases between.